This T cell receptor (beta chain) was found in a study of T cell responses to AZD1222 COVID-19 vaccine. V was pared by 4 bases and J by 4 bases, with 7 bases of the junction left unmatched. Germline loops: CDR1 MNHEY, CDR2 SVGAGI. The CDR3 is 15 residues long. As regards this clone: Its matching antigen is unknown.

Measured with immunoSEQ multiplex PCR; TCRdb has only the in-frame clones, and not every one. Here the sample spans some 140,000 clones, roughly 90% being singletons. Findings and caveats of the study: Across the whole spike, CD4 TCRs peaked at regions 160-218 and 743-854. Among spike-specific TCRs, nearly half reportedly target unmutated variant regions. In a largely white British group with more females than males, clonal diversity was possibly underestimated.

This chain connects TRBV6-5 to TRBJ1-5, with TRBD1 identical over 7 bases. The receptor was derived from an adult in good health. Material: peripheral blood, obtained on day 0 of AZD1222 vaccination. Here the CDR3 reads CASSFLGGGNQPQHF. For the CDR3, the DNA is TGTGCCAGCAGTTTTTTAGGGGGCGGTAATCAGCCCCAGCATTTT.